These 32 T cell receptor beta chains were sequenced from one sample in a study of OX40 agonist ivuxolimab in advanced cancers. Sequenced by immunoSEQ multiplex PCR; TCRdb stores in-frame clones only, minus some. The repertoire holds tens of thousands of clones, with roughly 80% as singletons. The sequencing used CD4+ or CD8+ T cells sorted from blood, collected in a trial of the OX40 agonist ivuxolimab. The source of these receptors is an adult with an advanced solid tumor such as melanoma, head and neck, liver or kidney cancer.

The genes are TRBV7-8 and TRBJ1-5; 9 bases line up with TRBD1. Germline V gene sequence: CDR1 SGHVS, CDR2 FQNEAQ. The CDR3 totals 15 residues. Losses at the gene ends were 5 bases for V and 6 bases for J; bases not matched to a gene: 8. Written as DNA, the CDR3 is TGTGCCAGCAGCCCCGGACAGGGGACTGCTCAGCCCCAGCATTTT. This gives the protein CASSPGQGTAQPQHF.

This chain uses TRBV19 with TRBJ1-5, with a tentative D call TRBD1 (6 bases). The CDR3 is made up of 16 amino acids. CDR1 LNHDA and CDR2 SQIVND come from the germline V gene (reference sequence). Trimming cost V 3 bases and J 4 bases, with 16 bases left between them. DNA of the CDR3: TGTGCCAGTAGTATTTCCGGCAGGGGAAGAAATCAGCCCCAGCATTTT. Translated: CASSISGRGRNQPQHF.

V usage is TRBV27 and J usage is TRBJ1-6; D is ambiguous. The V gene's germline CDR1 is MNHEY and CDR2 SMNVEV (reference sequence). This CDR3 is built from 12 residues. Trimming removed 7 bases at V and 3 bases at J, with 4 bases between. This CDR3 reads CASKVYNSPLHF. Here the CDR3 DNA reads TGTGCCAGCAAAGTCTATAATTCACCCCTCCACTTT.

The rearrangement joins TRBV27 to TRBJ1-2, with no clear D. CDR1 is MNHEY, CDR2 SMNVEV, per germline (reference sequence). Trimming stripped 3 bases from V and 5 bases from J, with 4 bases between. The CDR3 loop spans 11 amino acids. CDR3 loop: CASSFSYGYTF. The CDR3 nucleotides are TGTGCCAGCAGTTTCTCTTATGGCTACACCTTC.

In regard to this clone: This sample includes further DNA sequences coding for the same CDR3. The chain links TRBV5-1 to TRBJ1-1; D is undetermined. The V gene lost 0 bases and the J gene lost 1 base, with 4 bases spanning the gap. This CDR3 has 13 residues. The V gene's germline CDR1 is SGHRS and CDR2 YFSETQ. The CDR3 spells CASSLEGNTEAFF. CDR3 in DNA: TGCGCCAGCAGCTTGGAGGGGAACACTGAAGCTTTCTTT.

As for this clone: At one boundary the junction diverges from the germline segment, which might be a read error. The chain recombines TRBV7-7 with TRBJ2-1; tentatively, D is TRBD1 (6 bases). CDR1 SSHAT and CDR2 FNYEAQ come from the germline V gene (reference sequence). This CDR3 is 15 amino acids long. The CDR3 here is CASSPDRYSYNEQFF. For the CDR3, the DNA is TGTGCTAGCAGCCCTGACAGGTACTCCTACAATGAGCAGTTCTTC.

The chain uses TRBV11-2 and TRBJ2-1, with TRBD1 matching 11 bases. This CDR3 is 17 amino acids long. V was pared by 3 bases and J by 5 bases, with 9 bases of the junction left unmatched. CDR1 is SGHAT, CDR2 FQNNGV, per germline. CDR3 protein: CASSFAVGTGGNNEQFF. CDR3 nucleotides: TGTGCCAGCAGCTTCGCTGTCGGGACAGGGGGGAACAATGAGCAGTTCTTC.

There are a few counts of this clone. This chain joins TRBV2 and TRBJ2-4; D assignment may be TRBD1 or TRBD2 (5 bases each). CDR1 is SNHLY and CDR2 is FYNNEI in the germline V gene. The CDR3 loop spans 16 amino acids. The V end was cut by 6 bases, the J end by 9 bases, with 24 bases between. CDR3 protein: CASSPLRGSRNSIQYF. The DNA for the CDR3 is TGTGCCAGCAGCCCACTTCGGGGCAGCCGGAATTCCATTCAGTACTTC. The whole variable domain, filled in from reference TRBV2 and TRBJ2-4, reads EPEVTQTPSHQVTQMGQEVILRCVPISNHLYFYWYRQILGQKVEFLVSFYNNEISEKSEIFDDQFSVERPDGSNFTLKIRSTKLEDSAMYFCASSPLRGSRNSIQYFGAGTRLSVL.

This chain links TRBV7-2 with TRBJ1-1; the D is unclear. CDR3 size: 13 residues. Per the germline V gene, CDR1 is SGHTA and CDR2 is FQGNSA. The germline V and J ends were trimmed by 7 bases and 5 bases, with 14 bases remaining between them. This chain's CDR3 is CASTLVARTEAFF. The CDR3 DNA reads as TGTGCCAGCACCTTGGTGGCGAGGACTGAAGCTTTCTTT.

The genes are TRBV6-4 and TRBJ2-7; TRBD1 might be the D (7 bases). The V end lost 5 bases, the J end lost 10 bases, and 24 bases lay between the germline ends. The CDR3 runs 15 residues. Germline values: CDR1 MRHNA, CDR2 SNTAGT. CDR3 in amino acids: CASSTLQGRRPNQYF. The CDR3 nucleotides are TGTGCCAGCAGTACCCTACAGGGGAGGCGGCCAAATCAGTACTTC.

The V call is TRBV5-4, the J call TRBJ1-3, with TRBD1 matching over 10 bases. Trimming at V came to 4 bases and at J to 3 bases, leaving 7 bases not matched to a gene. The CDR3 consists of 16 residues. Looked up from germline, CDR1 is SGHNT and CDR2 is YYREEE (reference sequence). The CDR3 spells CASSKGTGVDGNTIYF. The DNA for the CDR3 is TGTGCCAGCAGCAAAGGGACAGGGGTGGATGGAAACACCATATATTTT.

This clone was detected only a few times. This chain links TRBV28 with TRBJ1-1; D unclear. The length of the CDR3 is 11 residues. Germline lookup yields CDR1 MDHEN and CDR2 SYDVKM. Trimming stripped 9 bases from V and 3 bases from J, with 8 bases between. The CDR3 is CASLDYTEAFF. Written as DNA, the CDR3 is TGTGCCAGTCTAGATTACACTGAAGCTTTCTTT.

CDR3 in amino acids: CASSVGHGGGDEQYF. CDR3 coding DNA: TGTGCCAGCAGCGTAGGTCACGGGGGCGGCGACGAGCAGTACTTC. This chain links TRBV9 with TRBJ2-7, with D possibly being TRBD1 or TRBD2 (6 bases each). The CDR3 covers 15 residues. From germline, CDR1 is SGDLS and CDR2 YYNGEE. V was cut by 0 bases and J by 5 bases, with 15 bases left in between.

The chain is built from TRBV2 and TRBJ1-2, with D unclear. Germline loops: CDR1 SNHLY, CDR2 FYNNEI. Between the trimmed V and J ends, which lost 6 bases and 4 bases, there was a span of 12 bases. The CDR3 sequence is 13 residues long. This CDR3 is CASRGGWGYGYTF. The CDR3 region has the DNA TGTGCCAGCAGAGGCGGGTGGGGCTATGGCTACACCTTC. Full variable domain (rest looked up from reference TRBV2 and TRBJ1-2): EPEVTQTPSHQVTQMGQEVILRCVPISNHLYFYWYRQILGQKVEFLVSFYNNEISEKSEIFDDQFSVERPDGSNFTLKIRSTKLEDSAMYFCASRGGWGYGYTFGSGTRLTVV.

The rearrangement uses TRBV11-2 and TRBJ2-1; D not resolved. The CDR3 has 16 residues. In germline, CDR1 is SGHAT, CDR2 FQNNGV. V was trimmed by 0 bases and J by 6 bases, leaving 15 bases between them. CDR3 loop: CASSLERAELTNEQFF. The CDR3 nucleotides read TGTGCCAGCAGCTTAGAAAGGGCGGAGCTAACCAATGAGCAGTTCTTC.

This chain joins TRBV30 and TRBJ2-7, with TRBD2 matching 11 bases. V shed 3 bases, J shed 2 bases, and the junction held 0 bases outside the gene matches. The CDR3 runs to 13 residues. Germline CDR1 reads GTSNPN; CDR2 reads SVGIG (reference sequence). The CDR3 protein is CAWRTSGTYEQYF. In nucleotides, the CDR3 is TGTGCCTGGAGGACTAGCGGGACCTACGAGCAGTACTTC.

This sequence joins TRBV5-1 and TRBJ2-7; maybe TRBD1 (5 bases). Per the germline V gene, CDR1 is SGHRS and CDR2 is YFSETQ. The V end lost 4 bases, the J end lost 3 bases, and 17 bases lay between the germline ends. The CDR3 totals 15 residues. The CDR3: CASSTPSGAHYEQYF. CDR3 in DNA: TGCGCCAGCAGCACCCCGTCTGGGGCCCACTACGAGCAGTACTTC. The whole variable domain, filled in from reference TRBV5-1 and TRBJ2-7, reads KAGVTQTPRYLIKTRGQQVTLSCSPISGHRSVSWYQQTPGQGLQFLFEYFSETQRNKGNFPGRFSGRQFSNSRSEMNVSTLELGDSALYLCASSTPSGAHYEQYFGPGTRLTVT.

The chain recombines TRBV6-1 with TRBJ2-7; 7 bases line up with TRBD1. CDR1 and CDR2 from the germline V gene are MNHNS and SASEGT. The trim removed 3 bases at V and 0 bases at J, leaving 8 bases unmatched. CDR3 length: 16 amino acids. CDR3 loop: CASSDLGGESSYEQYF. DNA for the CDR3: TGTGCCAGCAGTGACTTAGGGGGCGAGAGCTCCTACGAGCAGTACTTC.

This clone occurred once. The V and J genes are TRBV5-1 and TRBJ2-1; 8 bases match TRBD1. Germline CDR1 reads SGHRS; CDR2 reads YFSETQ. With V trimmed by 6 bases and J by 6 bases, 8 bases remained unmatched. There are 14 residues in the CDR3. DNA of the CDR3: TGCGCCAGCATTAACAGGGGGTACGGCAATGAGCAGTTCTTC. It encodes CASINRGYGNEQFF.

This clone was counted between two and nine times. V usage is TRBV6-5 and J usage is TRBJ2-7; TRBD1 might be the D (6 bases). This CDR3 has 14 residues. The V and J ends lost 2 bases and 2 bases respectively, with 10 bases between them. CDR1 and CDR2 (germline): MNHEY, SVGAGI. CDR3 sequence: CASSYRDKTYEQYF. CDR3 DNA: TGTGCCAGCAGTTACCGGGACAAAACCTACGAGCAGTACTTC.

The chain recombines TRBV18 with TRBJ2-7; D may be TRBD1 (5 bases). CDR1 is KGHSH and CDR2 is LQKENI in the germline V gene. The CDR3 has 14 residues. V was pared by 2 bases and J by 5 bases, with 13 bases between. In DNA form, the CDR3 reads TGTGCCAGCTCACCAGGCCAGGGCGTCCACGAGCAGTACTTC. It codes for CASSPGQGVHEQYF.

In this sample, this clone turned up a few times. The same CDR3 also results from other DNA sequences found in this sample. The genes are TRBV29-1 and TRBJ2-3; TRBD2 aligns across 8 bases. With V trimmed by 7 bases and J by 4 bases, 7 bases remained unmatched. The germline gives CDR1 SQVTM, CDR2 ANQGSEA. CDR3 size: 13 residues. The CDR3 region is CSATSELADTQYF. The CDR3 DNA sequence: TGCAGCGCGACTAGCGAGTTAGCAGATACGCAGTATTTT.

The V gene is TRBV15, the J gene TRBJ2-1, with TRBD2 matching 12 bases. V was pared by 2 bases and J by 8 bases, with 4 bases of the junction left unmatched. CDR3 length equals 15 residues. Germline V CDR1 and CDR2: LNHNV, YYDKDF (reference sequence). The CDR3 loop is CATSRLAGGPYEQFF. The CDR3 region has the DNA TGTGCCACCAGCAGACTAGCGGGGGGGCCTTATGAGCAGTTCTTC. Together with reference TRBV15 and TRBJ2-1, the CDR3 gives the full variable domain: DAMVIQNPRYQVTQFGKPVTLSCSQTLNHNVMYWYQQKSSQAPKLLFHYYDKDFNNEADTPDNFQSRRPNTSFCFLDIRSPGLGDTAMYLCATSRLAGGPYEQFFGPGTRLTVL.

V usage is TRBV15 and J usage is TRBJ1-2, with TRBD1 matching over 9 bases. J gave up 3 bases and V 2 bases, and 7 bases lay outside the gene matches. The CDR3 sequence is 16 residues long. Germline lookup yields CDR1 LNHNV and CDR2 YYDKDF (reference sequence). The CDR3 DNA is TGTGCCACCAGCAGAACCACAGGGGGCAGGGACTATGGCTACACCTTC. Its translation: CATSRTTGGRDYGYTF. The full variable domain, its missing parts supplied by reference TRBV15 and TRBJ1-2, is DAMVIQNPRYQVTQFGKPVTLSCSQTLNHNVMYWYQQKSSQAPKLLFHYYDKDFNNEADTPDNFQSRRPNTSFCFLDIRSPGLGDTAMYLCATSRTTGGRDYGYTFGSGTRLTVV.

As for this clone: Other DNA sequences in this sample translate to the same CDR3. V is TRBV6-6 and J is TRBJ2-1, with D uncertain. The CDR3 runs to 12 residues. The germline gives CDR1 MNHNY, CDR2 SVGAGI (reference sequence). Between the trimmed V and J ends, which lost 2 bases and 10 bases, there was a span of 9 bases. CDR3 protein: CASSYRLTEQFF. CDR3 in DNA: TGTGCCAGCAGTTACCGCCTAACGGAGCAGTTCTTC.

The chain employs TRBV7-2 and TRBJ2-5; 10 nucleotides match TRBD2. The CDR3 totals 15 residues. After removal of 6 bases from V and 2 bases from J, the junction contained 6 bases not matched to a gene. In germline, CDR1 is SGHTA, CDR2 FQGNSA. CDR3 protein: CASSSGGFRQETQYF. The CDR3 DNA reads as TGTGCCAGCAGTAGCGGGGGGTTTAGGCAAGAGACCCAGTACTTC.

This chain connects TRBV5-4 to TRBJ2-3; a weak D match, TRBD2 (6 bases). Germline CDR1 SGHNT, CDR2 YYREEE (reference sequence). V was clipped by 0 bases and J by 0 bases, with 20 bases between them. The CDR3 length is 19 residues. The CDR3 nucleotides are TGTGCCAGCAGCTTGGGAGGTGTTGCGGGGATCTCTAGCACAGATACGCAGTATTTT. Translated, it gives CASSLGGVAGISSTDTQYF.

This chain joins TRBV18 and TRBJ2-1; TRBD2 aligns across 9 bases. In germline, CDR1 is KGHSH, CDR2 LQKENI. The junction had 9 bases not matched to a gene; V was cut back by 5 bases and J by 7 bases. CDR3 length: 15 residues. The CDR3 nucleotides are TGTGCCAGCTCAGGCGGGAGGGGAACGGAGAATGAGCAGTTCTTC. The encoded protein is CASSGGRGTENEQFF.

The J gene is TRBJ2-1, the V gene TRBV5-1; 12 nucleotides line up with TRBD2. Germline-derived CDR1 and CDR2 are SGHRS and YFSETQ. V shed 0 bases and J 9 bases; nucleotides not matched to a gene: 7. The CDR3 runs 16 residues. CDR3 sequence reads: CASSLGTSGGLAEQFF. CDR3 DNA: TGCGCCAGCAGCTTGGGCACTAGCGGGGGGTTGGCTGAGCAGTTCTTC.

This chain joins TRBV14 and TRBJ1-2; a weak D match, TRBD1 (5 bases). The CDR3 consists of 13 residues. From germline, CDR1 is SGHDN and CDR2 FVKESK. Trimming took off 4 bases at V and 3 bases at J, with 9 bases between the two ends. CDR3 nucleotide sequence: TGTGCCAGCAGCCCGGGACTCGACTATGGCTACACCTTC. Amino acid sequence: CASSPGLDYGYTF.

The chain couples TRBV30 to TRBJ1-2; possible D gene TRBD1, 5 bases. Germline V gene lookup returns CDR1 GTSNPN and CDR2 SVGIG (reference sequence). V lost 1 base to trimming and J lost 8 bases, with 23 bases between them. The length of the CDR3 is 16 residues. The CDR3 DNA follows: TGTGCCTGGAGTGCAGGGAGCGGGACCCTCCCCCGGGGCTACACCTTC. Its translation: CAWSAGSGTLPRGYTF.

The V and J genes are TRBV9 and TRBJ1-1; D is ambiguous. Trimming took off 0 bases at V and 1 base at J, with 7 bases between the two ends. Germline V lookup: CDR1 SGDLS, CDR2 YYNGEE. This CDR3 spans 14 amino acids. CDR3 sequence (DNA): TGTGCCAGCAGCGTAGCAGGAGGGAACACTGAAGCTTTCTTT. Translating it yields CASSVAGGNTEAFF.